This is a list of T cell receptor beta chains from one sample in a study of CD8+CD57+ T cells in acquired aplastic anemia. One entry per CDR3 protein, called by TCRdb with MiXCR from the reads. The table records 300,000 or so distinct CDR3 sequences, 45% to 70% of them present only once. Sequenced material: sorted CD4+, CD8+, or CD8+CD57+ T cells (not recorded which) from PBMCs. Every receptor here comes from a human donor with severe aplastic anemia or a healthy control (not recorded which). CDR3s include the opening cysteine and the closing phenylalanine or tryptophan. Each record gives: D gene, J gene, V gene, clone size, CDR3 DNA, CDR3 protein. D genes are given only for firm matches. Part of the rows lack a size; the others show once, few, many or a class for expanded clones.

d_call: TRBD1; j_call: TRBJ2-3; v_call: TRBV15; clone_size: .; cdr3_nt: TGTGCCACCAGCAGACATCGGACAGGGGGAACAGATACGCAGTATTTT; cdr3_aa: CATSRHRTGGTDTQYF
d_call: TRBD1; j_call: TRBJ1-1; v_call: TRBV7-2; clone_size: once; cdr3_nt: TGTGCCAGCACACTAAGATGGACAGGGGCCGGTTCGAACACTGAAGCTTTCTTT; cdr3_aa: CASTLRWTGAGSNTEAFF
d_call: .; j_call: TRBJ2-1; v_call: TRBV10-1; clone_size: .; cdr3_nt: TGCGCCAGCAGTGGAGTTACAGGGTACCCTAATGAGCAGTTCTTC; cdr3_aa: CASSGVTGYPNEQFF
d_call: TRBD2; j_call: TRBJ2-5; v_call: TRBV30; clone_size: many; cdr3_nt: TGTGCCTGGAGAGCCGCCGGGGGGAACCAAGAGACCCAGTACTTC; cdr3_aa: CAWRAAGGNQETQYF
d_call: .; j_call: TRBJ1-1; v_call: TRBV9; clone_size: .; cdr3_nt: TGTGCCAGCAGTGCTTCGGCGGGGGTAACTTGGCCAGCTTTCTTT; cdr3_aa: CASSASAGVTWPAFF
d_call: TRBD1; j_call: TRBJ1-2; v_call: TRBV7-9; clone_size: .; cdr3_nt: TGTGCCAGCAGGGCCGGGACAGGGGACTATGGCTACACCTTC; cdr3_aa: CASRAGTGDYGYTF
d_call: TRBD1; j_call: TRBJ2-1; v_call: TRBV7-9; clone_size: many; cdr3_nt: TGTGCCAGCAGCCCAGGGGGTGAGCAGTTCTTC; cdr3_aa: CASSPGGEQFF
d_call: .; j_call: TRBJ1-6; v_call: TRBV20-1; clone_size: .; cdr3_nt: TGCAGTGCTAGAGCTAACCTCGAGACAGCTGATTCACCCCTCCACTTT; cdr3_aa: CSARANLETADSPLHF
d_call: TRBD1; j_call: TRBJ2-7; v_call: TRBV15; clone_size: few; cdr3_nt: TGTGCCACCAGCAGAGATCGCGGGACAGGTCGACACGAGCAGTACTTC; cdr3_aa: CATSRDRGTGRHEQYF
d_call: TRBD1; j_call: TRBJ1-5; v_call: TRBV2; clone_size: .; cdr3_nt: TGTGCCAGCAGTGAAACCGGGACAGATTATCAGCCCCAGCATTTT; cdr3_aa: CASSETGTDYQPQHF
d_call: .; j_call: TRBJ1-1; v_call: TRBV14; clone_size: .; cdr3_nt: TGTGCCAGCAGCCACTCGGGCACTGAAGCTTTCTTT; cdr3_aa: CASSHSGTEAFF
d_call: TRBD2; j_call: TRBJ2-1; v_call: TRBV7-3; clone_size: .; cdr3_nt: TGTGCCAGCAGCTTAACGGGGCCCGGGACTAGCGGTTACAATGAGCAGTTCTTC; cdr3_aa: CASSLTGPGTSGYNEQFF
d_call: .; j_call: TRBJ1-1; v_call: TRBV10-3; clone_size: .; cdr3_nt: TGTGCCATCAGTCCGACAGGGAACACTGAAGCTTTCTTT; cdr3_aa: CAISPTGNTEAFF
d_call: TRBD1; j_call: TRBJ2-7; v_call: TRBV2; clone_size: .; cdr3_nt: TGTGCCGGACAGGGAAAAAACTACGAGCAGTACTTC; cdr3_aa: CAGQGKNYEQYF
d_call: .; j_call: TRBJ1-2; v_call: TRBV20-1; clone_size: .; cdr3_nt: TGCAGTGCGGACCTCGGGGGGGCTAACTATGGCTACACCTTC; cdr3_aa: CSADLGGANYGYTF
d_call: TRBD2; j_call: TRBJ2-1; v_call: TRBV18; clone_size: .; cdr3_nt: TGTGCCAGCTCACCACCGGCGGGGGGGAAGTTCTTC; cdr3_aa: CASSPPAGGKFF
d_call: .; j_call: TRBJ2-5; v_call: TRBV15; clone_size: .; cdr3_nt: TGTGCCACCAGCAGAGATCCGGGACCCGAGACCCAGTACTTC; cdr3_aa: CATSRDPGPETQYF
d_call: .; j_call: TRBJ1-1; v_call: TRBV13; clone_size: .; cdr3_nt: TGTGCCAGCAGCAAGAAAGGACAGACTACGGACACTGAAGCTTTCTTT; cdr3_aa: CASSKKGQTTDTEAFF
d_call: .; j_call: TRBJ2-1; v_call: TRBV5-1; clone_size: .; cdr3_nt: TGCGCCAGCAGCGGTTGGGGGTCCAAGGATGAGCAGTTCTTC; cdr3_aa: CASSGWGSKDEQFF
d_call: TRBD1; j_call: TRBJ1-6; v_call: TRBV2; clone_size: .; cdr3_nt: TGTGCCAGCAGTGGTGGGACAGGGAATTCACCCCTCCACTTT; cdr3_aa: CASSGGTGNSPLHF
d_call: TRBD2; j_call: TRBJ2-5; v_call: TRBV29-1; clone_size: .; cdr3_nt: TGCAGTGCTAGAGAGCCTAGCGGGAGAGGAGAGACCCAGTACTTC; cdr3_aa: CSAREPSGRGETQYF
d_call: TRBD1; j_call: TRBJ1-4; v_call: TRBV5-1; clone_size: .; cdr3_nt: TGCGCCAGCAGCTTGGTCGCACAGGGGATTGCAACTAATGAAAAACTGTTTTTT; cdr3_aa: CASSLVAQGIATNEKLFF
d_call: .; j_call: TRBJ1-2; v_call: TRBV4-2; clone_size: many; cdr3_nt: TGTGCCAGCAGCCAAGGAGAGGGCCGGGGCATCCCGGAGAGGGGCTACACCTTC; cdr3_aa: CASSQGEGRGIPERGYTF
d_call: TRBD2; j_call: TRBJ2-5; v_call: TRBV12-5; clone_size: .; cdr3_nt: TGTGCTAGTGGTTTGGTACTGGGGGGGATGAACCAGTACTTC; cdr3_aa: CASGLVLGGMNQYF
d_call: .; j_call: TRBJ2-5; v_call: TRBV6-5; clone_size: many; cdr3_nt: TGTGCCAGCAGGCGATGGGGGGGGGGCGGAGAGACCCAGTACTTC; cdr3_aa: CASRRWGGGGETQYF
d_call: TRBD1; j_call: TRBJ2-7; v_call: TRBV19; clone_size: few; cdr3_nt: TGTGCCAGTAGTGGGACAGGCTTTTGGGAGCAGTACTTC; cdr3_aa: CASSGTGFWEQYF
d_call: TRBD1; j_call: TRBJ1-6; v_call: TRBV19; clone_size: few; cdr3_nt: TGTGCCAGCCAGAGGCCGGGACAGGGGAATTCACCCCTCCACTTT; cdr3_aa: CASQRPGQGNSPLHF
d_call: .; j_call: TRBJ2-2; v_call: TRBV7-6; clone_size: many; cdr3_nt: TGTGCCAGCAGCTTCGGGGAAACGGGCACCGGGGAGCTGTTTTTT; cdr3_aa: CASSFGETGTGELFF
d_call: .; j_call: TRBJ2-7; v_call: TRBV6-6; clone_size: many; cdr3_nt: TGTGCCAGCAGTTATTCGGGCTCCTCCTACGAGCAGTACTTC; cdr3_aa: CASSYSGSSYEQYF
d_call: .; j_call: TRBJ1-2; v_call: TRBV19; clone_size: .; cdr3_nt: TGTGCCAGTGCCAGGGGCCTCGACGGCTACACCTTC; cdr3_aa: CASARGLDGYTF
d_call: TRBD1; j_call: TRBJ1-2; v_call: TRBV12-3/TRBV12-4; clone_size: .; cdr3_nt: TGTGCCAGCAGTTTGATAGGGACAGGGAATGGCGGCTACACCTTC; cdr3_aa: CASSLIGTGNGGYTF
d_call: .; j_call: TRBJ2-5; v_call: TRBV9; clone_size: .; cdr3_nt: TGTGCCAGCAGCGTATTTGGGCGTAGGGCGGAGACCCAGTACTTC; cdr3_aa: CASSVFGRRAETQYF
d_call: .; j_call: TRBJ2-7; v_call: TRBV7-9; clone_size: .; cdr3_nt: TGTGCCAGCAGTTCCAGGGGACCATCCTACGAGCAGTACTTC; cdr3_aa: CASSSRGPSYEQYF
d_call: .; j_call: TRBJ2-1; v_call: TRBV7-7; clone_size: .; cdr3_nt: TGTGCTATCGGGAGAGGGGGGAATGAGCAGTTCTTC; cdr3_aa: CAIGRGGNEQFF
d_call: .; j_call: TRBJ2-3; v_call: TRBV18; clone_size: many; cdr3_nt: TGTGCCAGCTCACCAATGGACACCGATACGCAGTATTTT; cdr3_aa: CASSPMDTDTQYF
d_call: .; j_call: TRBJ1-5; v_call: TRBV20-1; clone_size: .; cdr3_nt: TGCAGTGCTAGCGGATTCTCCCTCCCTCTCAGTCAGCCTCAGCATTTT; cdr3_aa: CSASGFSLPLSQPQHF
d_call: TRBD1; j_call: TRBJ2-1; v_call: TRBV27; clone_size: many; cdr3_nt: TGTGCCAGCAGTTTAGGAAACAGGGGTAATGAGCAGTTCTTC; cdr3_aa: CASSLGNRGNEQFF
d_call: .; j_call: TRBJ1-2; v_call: TRBV20-1; clone_size: many; cdr3_nt: TGCAGTGTTCCAAAGTGGGGGCAGGATGGCTACACCTTC; cdr3_aa: CSVPKWGQDGYTF
d_call: TRBD2; j_call: TRBJ2-1; v_call: TRBV19; clone_size: .; cdr3_nt: TGTGCCAGTAGCCTAGCGGGGGGCGGATACAATGAGCAGTTCTTC; cdr3_aa: CASSLAGGGYNEQFF
d_call: TRBD1; j_call: TRBJ1-1; v_call: TRBV7-9; clone_size: few; cdr3_nt: TGTGCCAGCAGCTCCCTTGGGACAGGGGATGCGAACACTGAAGCTTTCTTT; cdr3_aa: CASSSLGTGDANTEAFF
d_call: TRBD1; j_call: TRBJ1-4; v_call: TRBV12-5; clone_size: many; cdr3_nt: TGTGCTAGTGGTTCGGACAGGGGGAATGAAAAACTGTTTTTT; cdr3_aa: CASGSDRGNEKLFF
d_call: .; j_call: TRBJ1-1; v_call: TRBV19; clone_size: .; cdr3_nt: TGTGCCAGTAGTATATCCCCAATTTTCCACCCGAACACTGAAGCTTTCTTT; cdr3_aa: CASSISPIFHPNTEAFF
d_call: .; j_call: TRBJ2-5; v_call: TRBV20-1; clone_size: .; cdr3_nt: TGCAGTGCTAGAGTTCTTAAGGGTAATCAGCCCCAGTACTTC; cdr3_aa: CSARVLKGNQPQYF
d_call: .; j_call: TRBJ2-7; v_call: TRBV9; clone_size: many; cdr3_nt: TGTGCCAGCAGCGAGACTAGTTTCACCTACGAGCAGTACTTC; cdr3_aa: CASSETSFTYEQYF
d_call: .; j_call: TRBJ1-1; v_call: TRBV2; clone_size: .; cdr3_nt: TGTGCCAGCAGTGAAGGCAGGGTCTCTGAAGCTTTCTTT; cdr3_aa: CASSEGRVSEAFF
d_call: TRBD2; j_call: TRBJ2-5; v_call: TRBV4-1; clone_size: many; cdr3_nt: TGCGCCAGCAGCACAGCGGGGCTGGCCGGGGAGACCCAGTACTTC; cdr3_aa: CASSTAGLAGETQYF
d_call: .; j_call: TRBJ2-7; v_call: TRBV7-8; clone_size: .; cdr3_nt: TGTGCCAGCAGCCTAATAGGCTCTTTCTACGAGCAGTACTTC; cdr3_aa: CASSLIGSFYEQYF
d_call: TRBD1; j_call: TRBJ1-2; v_call: TRBV5-1; clone_size: .; cdr3_nt: TGCGCCAGCAGATCGGAACCCGGGACAGGGGGCGGCTACACCTTC; cdr3_aa: CASRSEPGTGGGYTF
d_call: .; j_call: TRBJ1-2; v_call: TRBV6-1; clone_size: .; cdr3_nt: TGTGCCAGCAGTGAAGAGAGGGGCGCCGTCTATGGCTACACCTTC; cdr3_aa: CASSEERGAVYGYTF
d_call: TRBD2; j_call: TRBJ2-5; v_call: TRBV5-4; clone_size: .; cdr3_nt: TGTGCCAGCAGCTTTAGCGGGAGCCAAGAGACCCAGTACTTC; cdr3_aa: CASSFSGSQETQYF
d_call: .; j_call: TRBJ1-2; v_call: TRBV7-2; clone_size: many; cdr3_nt: TGTGCCAGCAGCTTAGCGTCAAGCGGCCTCTATGGCTACACCTTC; cdr3_aa: CASSLASSGLYGYTF
d_call: .; j_call: TRBJ2-5; v_call: TRBV20-1; clone_size: .; cdr3_nt: TGCAGTGCTAGGGGAGGGGGTGGACAAGAGACCCAGTACTTC; cdr3_aa: CSARGGGGQETQYF
d_call: TRBD2; j_call: TRBJ2-2; v_call: TRBV6-1; clone_size: .; cdr3_nt: TGTGCCAGCAGACGGCGCCCGGGACCGGCGGGGAGGGAATCCAACGCCAACACCGGGGAGCTGTTTTTT; cdr3_aa: CASRRRPGPAGRESNANTGELFF
d_call: .; j_call: TRBJ2-1; v_call: TRBV25-1; clone_size: .; cdr3_nt: TGTGCCAGCAGTCCGGCCCGGGACAACTACAATGAGCAGTTCTTC; cdr3_aa: CASSPARDNYNEQFF
d_call: .; j_call: TRBJ1-1; v_call: TRBV9; clone_size: .; cdr3_nt: TGTGCCAGCAGCGTAGCAGGGGCTGGCACTGAAGCTTTCTTT; cdr3_aa: CASSVAGAGTEAFF